These 16 T cell receptor beta chains were all obtained from the same sample, sequenced in a study of shared clonotypes between healthy human individuals (dated by TCRdb to the early 2020s). Libraries were made using the immunoSEQ multiplex PCR assay. TCRdb obtained this table from immuneACCESS and retained in-frame rearrangements with V and J assigned. These tables miss some clones; where compared with another copy, unresolved V genes account for less than half of the shortfall, and the remainder is unexplained. The sample has over 400,000 clones on record, 95% to 96% of them singletons. The ten largest make up about 0.068% of the sample. Sequencing was done on a sample of naive CD4+ T cells sorted from blood. The cell subset or site label on this specimen signifies: CD45RA+ positively selected. The source is a woman aged 25 to 45 in good health.

As DNA, the CDR3 is TGCGCCAGCAGCCCGGACAGAGGTAATCAGCCCCAGCATTTT. Protein sequence: CASSPDRGNQPQHF. The genes are TRBV5-1 and TRBJ1-5; perhaps TRBD1 as D (6 bases). There are 14 residues in the CDR3. Per germline, CDR1 SGHRS and CDR2 YFSETQ. V was shortened by 4 bases and J by 4 bases, with 12 bases between the two germline ends.

The chain uses TRBV6-6 and TRBJ1-1, with D unclear. Germline-derived CDR1 and CDR2 are MNHNY and SVGAGI (reference sequence). The CDR3 consists of 15 residues. Trimming left V 0 bases short and J 3 bases short, with 11 bases between. The CDR3 region is CASSYSVGSDTEAFF. Written as DNA, the CDR3 is TGTGCCAGCAGTTACTCGGTGGGAAGTGACACTGAAGCTTTCTTT.

This chain joins TRBV10-3 and TRBJ1-1; D is possibly TRBD1 (5 bases). The germline V and J ends were trimmed by 2 bases and 6 bases, with 19 bases remaining between them. CDR3 size: 16 residues. Germline CDR1 and CDR2: ENHRY and SYGVKD. CDR3 nucleotide sequence: TGTGCCATCAGTGAGGTTGGTCGGGCAGGGAGGGCTGAAGCTTTCTTT. Translated: CAISEVGRAGRAEAFF.

The chain uses TRBV10-2 and TRBJ2-7; tentatively, D is TRBD1 (6 bases). The germline V and J ends were trimmed by 0 bases and 7 bases, with 13 bases remaining between them. The CDR3 contains 14 residues. Germline V gives CDR1 WSHSY, CDR2 SAAADI. The chain's CDR3 is CASSESVRGGEQYF. CDR3 sequence (DNA): TGCGCCAGCAGTGAGTCTGTCAGGGGCGGAGAGCAGTACTTC.

The chain carries TRBV18 and TRBJ2-1, with 8 bases identical to TRBD2. The CDR3 sequence is 16 residues long. J was trimmed by 3 bases and V by 0 bases; bases with no gene match: 4. CDR1 and CDR2 from the germline V gene are KGHSH and LQKENI. Here the CDR3 DNA reads TGTGCCAGCTCACCACCTCTAGCGGGCTTCTACAATGAGCAGTTCTTC. It is translated as CASSPPLAGFYNEQFF.

The rearrangement links TRBV10-2 to TRBJ2-5; 7 positions agree with TRBD2. This CDR3 region has 16 residues. Germline trimming cut 7 bases from V and 2 bases from J; bases unmatched to any gene: 13. Germline V gene lookup returns CDR1 WSHSY and CDR2 SAAADI. The CDR3 coding sequence is TGCGCCAGCACGGCACGGGCTAGCGGAAAGCAAGAGACCCAGTACTTC. Its protein is CASTARASGKQETQYF.

The rearrangement joins TRBV21-1 to TRBJ1-5; no DNA check was done on the table's D call, TRBD1. TRBV21-1 is marked as a pseudogene. The CDR3 runs 16 residues. The DNA of the CDR3 is TGTGCCAGCAGCAAAACTGACAGGGGGCAAAATCAGCCCCAGCATTTT. Its translation: CASSKTDRGQNQPQHF.

The rearrangement joins TRBV6-5 to TRBJ1-5; a possible D gene is TRBD1 (5 bases). Trimming cost V 6 bases and J 9 bases, with 18 bases left between them. Germline V gene sequence: CDR1 MNHEY, CDR2 SVGAGI. The CDR3 covers 14 residues. The CDR3 sequence: CASRGRGGMVPQHF. CDR3 bases: TGTGCCAGCAGAGGGCGGGGGGGTATGGTGCCCCAGCATTTT.

The chain joins TRBV28 to TRBJ2-3, with a possible D match to TRBD2 (5 bases). Trimming shortened V by 2 bases and J by 5 bases, and 11 bases separated the two germline ends. This CDR3 comprises 14 residues. Germline CDR1 reads MDHEN; CDR2 reads SYDVKM. The CDR3 nucleotides read TGTGCCAGCAGTTTAGCGGGCGCGGTAGATACGCAGTATTTT. It codes for CASSLAGAVDTQYF.

The chain recombines TRBV14 with TRBJ1-1; D not certain. V was clipped by 4 bases and J by 4 bases, with 16 bases between them. The CDR3 runs to 15 residues. Per germline, CDR1 SGHDN and CDR2 FVKESK. The CDR3 DNA reads TGTGCCAGCAGCCCTCGCCGAGGCGGCGGCACTGAAGCTTTCTTT. Translated: CASSPRRGGGTEAFF.

V and J are TRBV7-9 and TRBJ2-1; 11 bases align to TRBD2. Unmatched junction bases numbered 7, after V lost 6 bases and J lost 3 bases. The CDR3 runs 16 residues. Per germline, CDR1 SEHNR and CDR2 FQNEAQ (reference sequence). The CDR3 sequence is CASSSSGTSGYNEQFF. CDR3 nucleotide sequence: TGTGCCAGCAGTTCCTCCGGGACTAGCGGCTACAATGAGCAGTTCTTC.

This chain joins TRBV28 and TRBJ1-5; maybe TRBD1 (6 bases). The V gene's germline CDR1 is MDHEN and CDR2 SYDVKM. The CDR3 covers 17 residues. V lost 7 bases to trimming and J lost 0 bases, with 19 bases between them. CDR3 DNA sequence: TGTGCCAGCATGGTCCTAAAGGGGGGGTATAGCAATCAGCCCCAGCATTTT. Translation gives CASMVLKGGYSNQPQHF.

This clone occurred once. This chain uses TRBV7-8 with TRBJ2-2, with TRBD2 identical over 13 bases. Germline V gene sequence: CDR1 SGHVS, CDR2 FQNEAQ. Trimming removed 5 bases from V and 5 bases from J; junction bases left unmatched: 5. The CDR3 has 16 amino acids. CDR3 in amino acids: CASSPRTSGSTGELFF. CDR3 DNA sequence: TGTGCCAGCAGCCCAAGGACTAGCGGGAGTACCGGGGAGCTGTTTTTT.

The V gene is TRBV5-1, the J gene TRBJ1-1; the D gene is possibly TRBD1 (5 bases). V gave up 2 bases and J gave up 0 bases, with 14 bases separating them. Germline lookup yields CDR1 SGHRS and CDR2 YFSETQ. The CDR3 totals 16 residues. DNA for the CDR3: TGCGCCAGCAGCTTCTTCGGTGGGGACGTGAACACTGAAGCTTTCTTT. This translates into CASSFFGGDVNTEAFF.

The chain recombines TRBV7-2 with TRBJ2-7, with D unresolved. Trimming took 6 bases from V and 2 from J, leaving 11 bases between them. Germline CDR1 reads SGHTA; CDR2 reads FQGNSA. The CDR3 consists of 13 residues. DNA for the CDR3: TGTGCCAGCAGTGGAGACGCCCCCTACGAGCAGTACTTC. This translates into CASSGDAPYEQYF.

The chain combines TRBV5-1 with TRBJ2-7; 7 bases agree with TRBD2. Germline CDR1 SGHRS, CDR2 YFSETQ. The CDR3 extends over 14 amino acids. The junction had 2 bases not matched to a gene; V was cut back by 0 bases and J by 2 bases. CDR3 bases: TGCGCCAGCAGCTTGGCCGGGGGGACCTACGAGCAGTACTTC. It is translated as CASSLAGGTYEQYF.